This entry lists 4 T cell receptor beta chains sequenced from one sample in a study of shared clonotypes between healthy human individuals. Using immunoSEQ multiplex PCR, the repertoire was profiled, and TCRdb retains in-frame clones only, with some absent. The sample includes 900,000 to 1,200,000 clones, approximately 80% seen only once; the top ten take around 0.61%. Material for sequencing was memory CD4+ T cells from PBMCs. As to subset: CD45RA-negative fraction. The receptors come from a man younger than 30 in good health. Some clones in this sample may be carry-over from other donors' samples.

This clone was seen just once. J is TRBJ1-2 and V is TRBV5-4; D possibly corresponds to TRBD1 (5 bases). V was pared by 3 bases and J by 5 bases, with 17 bases between. Germline CDR1 and CDR2: SGHNT and YYREEE (reference sequence). CDR3 length: 15 residues. The CDR3: CASSSPRGAPYGYTF. The CDR3 DNA reads TGTGCCAGCAGCTCCCCAAGAGGGGCTCCGTATGGCTACACCTTC.

This sequence joins TRBV11-2 and TRBJ2-5; tentatively, D is TRBD2 (6 bases). The length of the CDR3 is 16 residues. Germline CDR1 SGHAT, CDR2 FQNNGV. Deletions cut 5 bases from V and 3 bases from J, with 19 bases between. The CDR3 loop reads CASSMEPWTTEETQYF. CDR3 nucleotide sequence: TGTGCCAGCAGCATGGAACCGTGGACTACAGAAGAGACCCAGTACTTC.

The J gene is TRBJ2-3, the V gene TRBV9; TRBD2 matches at 10 bases. Per germline, CDR1 SGDLS and CDR2 YYNGEE. V dropped 3 bases and J dropped 1; count of bases not matched to a gene: 2. The CDR3 is 15 residues long. The CDR3 DNA is TGTGCCAGCAGCGGTGGACTAGCGGGCACAGATACGCAGTATTTT. This codes for CASSGGLAGTDTQYF.

Concerning this clone: This specimen includes other DNA sequences encoding the same CDR3. This CDR3 is CASSLWGPGETQYF. Written as DNA, the CDR3 is TGCGCCAGCAGCTTGTGGGGCCCCGGGGAGACCCAGTACTTC. The chain joins TRBV5-1 to TRBJ2-5; D may be TRBD1 (5 bases). The germline gives CDR1 SGHRS, CDR2 YFSETQ. The ends were cut back, 1 base at V and 5 bases at J, with 12 bases in the middle. The CDR3 has 14 residues.